This T cell receptor (beta chain) was captured in a study of shared clonotypes between healthy human individuals. For the study at large: Each donor contributed plates that comprised three CD4 naive, three CD4 memory, two CD8 naive and one CD8 memory. Notes on the study in general: Lower generation probabilities were found for non-shared clonotypes than for those shared by all four donors.

Looked up from germline, CDR1 is MNHEY and CDR2 is SVGAGI. The CDR3 has 14 residues. The J segment lost 6 bases and the V segment lost 6 bases, leaving 11 bases of the junction unmatched. This clone has only one observation. Its antigen remains unknown. Partitioning of CD4+ cells yielded a CD45RA+ naive subset and a CD45RA-negative memory subset. Tens of thousands of T cell genomes, or about 200 ng DNA, went into the sorted-subset replicate PCRs. Assay used: immunoSEQ multiplex PCR; TCRdb lists only in-frame clones, some missing. This table holds about 2.3 million clones, 85% to 95% found once. Source material: naive CD4+ T cells from PBMCs. The subset: CD45RA+ positively selected. The source of this sequence is a man younger than 30 in good health. Some clones in this sample may be carry-over from other donors' samples. The chain carries TRBV6-5 and TRBJ2-7, with 7 bases matching TRBD1. CDR3: CASRPGQAAREQYF. The CDR3 DNA reads TGTGCCAGCAGACCCGGACAGGCCGCCCGCGAGCAGTACTTC.